This entry lists 17 T cell receptor beta chains sequenced from one sample in a study of CXCR3-negative and CXCR3-positive naive CD8 T cells. Study observations and caveats: More hydrophobic TRB CDR3s were found in CXCR3-positive naive cells than in CXCR3-negative naive cells.

Antigens for these TCRs are unknown. The TRB cDNA libraries were prepared by 5' RACE with UMI labels. With the 5' RACE reads reprocessed, TCRdb shows one record per CDR3 protein and no DNA. This sample contains about 56,000 distinct CDR3 sequences. Sequences were obtained from naive CXCR3+ CD8+ T cells from blood. Subset in this sample: CD45RO-CCR7+CD27+CD95- naive CD8+ T cells expressing CXCR3 (TNR3+). These receptor sequences come from a human donor in good health. Some clones in this sample may be carry-over from other donors' samples.

This rearrangement joins TRBV13 to TRBJ2-7. The CDR3 is 14 residues long. Germline CDR1 and CDR2: PRHDT and FYEKMQ (reference sequence). CDR3 protein: CASSQTPSSYEQYF.

V and J are TRBV28 and TRBJ2-7. Germline assignment: CDR1 MDHEN and CDR2 SYDVKM. There are 13 residues in the CDR3. The CDR3 protein is CASSLAKPGEQYF.

CDR3 amino acids: CASSHWDRTDTQYF. The chain employs TRBV18 and TRBJ2-3; the TCRdb D gene call, TRBD1, has no DNA to confirm it. The length of the CDR3 is 14 residues. CDR1 and CDR2 from the germline V gene are KGHSH and LQKENI.

The chain uses TRBV4-2 and TRBJ2-7. This CDR3 has 14 residues. Per the germline V gene, CDR1 is LGHNA and CDR2 is YNFKEQ. The CDR3 here is CASSDLDQSLEQYF.

The chain is built from TRBV6-4 and TRBJ2-1; with no DNA, the TCRdb D assignment of TRBD1 cannot be verified. CDR1 MRHNA and CDR2 SNTAGT come from the germline V gene. This CDR3 contains 12 residues. The CDR3 sequence: CASSETGARQFF.

This sequence joins TRBV9 and TRBJ2-3; TCRdb designates TRBD1, a call that cannot be tested without DNA. CDR1 SGDLS and CDR2 YYNGEE come from the germline V gene. The CDR3 extends over 18 amino acids. Here the CDR3 reads CASSVTGSGVLSTDTQYF.

The chain is built from TRBV5-1 and TRBJ2-2; TCRdb selects TRBD2, and the lack of DNA leaves this call unchecked. The CDR3 is made up of 16 amino acids. Looked up from germline, CDR1 is SGHRS and CDR2 is YFSETQ. The CDR3 reads CASNAWEVSNTGELFF.

This chain connects TRBV7-3 to TRBJ1-1. The CDR3 contains 15 residues. Germline values: CDR1 SGHTA, CDR2 FQGTGA. The CDR3 here is CASSLGPAGNTEAFF.

This sequence joins TRBV15 and TRBJ1-4. The CDR3 extends over 13 amino acids. Germline values: CDR1 LNHNV, CDR2 YYDKDF (reference sequence). The CDR3: CATSTREYEKLFF. Full variable domain (rest looked up from reference TRBV15 and TRBJ1-4): DAMVIQNPRYQVTQFGKPVTLSCSQTLNHNVMYWYQQKSSQAPKLLFHYYDKDFNNEADTPDNFQSRRPNTSFCFLDIRSPGLGDTAMYLCATSTREYEKLFFGSGTQLSVL.

The CDR3 sequence is CASSLDRGNTEAFF. The rearrangement joins TRBV5-6 to TRBJ1-1. Per germline, CDR1 SGHDT and CDR2 YYEEEE. The CDR3 is 14 amino acids. The entire variable domain, with the rest obtained from reference TRBV5-6 and TRBJ1-1, is as follows: DAGVTQSPTHLIKTRGQQVTLRCSPKSGHDTVSWYQQALGQGPQFIFQYYEEEERQRGNFPDRFSGHQFPNYSSELNVNALLLGDSALYLCASSLDRGNTEAFFGQGTRLTVV.

The rearrangement uses TRBV24-1 and TRBJ2-2. Per germline, CDR1 KGHDR and CDR2 SFDVKD. The CDR3 is 15 amino acids. The CDR3 spells CATSDQAGNTGELFF.

This chain links TRBV4-1 with TRBJ2-3; TCRdb names TRBD1, which stays unverified in the absence of DNA. The CDR3 has 16 residues. Germline V gives CDR1 MGHRA, CDR2 YSYEKL. This CDR3 reads CASSQETGLVSDTQYF.

The V gene is TRBV7-2, the J gene TRBJ2-3; as DNA is missing, the TRBD2 call by TCRdb cannot be tested. The V gene's germline CDR1 is SGHTA and CDR2 FQGNSA. The length of the CDR3 is 16 residues. CDR3: CASSPLAGGITDTQYF.

The V call is TRBV7-9, the J call TRBJ2-3; TCRdb's assignment of TRBD1 cannot be checked, as there is no DNA. Looked up from germline, CDR1 is SEHNR and CDR2 is FQNEAQ (reference sequence). The CDR3 is 16 residues long. CDR3 sequence: CASSPGPAEYSDTQYF.

The V call is TRBV27, the J call TRBJ2-1; TCRdb gives TRBD2 as the D gene, but with no DNA this cannot be confirmed. The CDR3 contains 15 residues. The germline CDR1 and CDR2 sequences are MNHEY and SMNVEV (reference sequence). CDR3 region: CASRQREFPYNEQFF.

V usage is TRBV5-5 and J usage is TRBJ1-1; absent DNA, TCRdb's TRBD1 call cannot be checked. Germline V gives CDR1 SGHKS, CDR2 YYEKEE (reference sequence). This CDR3 contains 12 residues. The CDR3 protein is CASSETGAEAFF.

This chain connects TRBV7-3 to TRBJ1-1. Germline V gene sequence: CDR1 SGHTA, CDR2 FQGTGA. CDR3 size: 13 residues. The CDR3 is CASSLTANTEAFF.